Listed below are T cell receptor beta chains from one sample, sequenced in a study of blood T cell repertoires in COVID-19. Profiled with immunoSEQ multiplex PCR; TCRdb holds only in-frame clones, not every one. Altogether over 200,000 clones are present, over 75% being singletons, with the ten largest covering about 1.9%. The material sequenced was peripheral blood. These receptors originate from a man aged 35 to 55 with active or convalescent COVID-19. The CDR3 runs from the conserved cysteine through the conserved F or W.

j_gene: TRBJ2-7
v_gene: TRBV6-2/TRBV6-3
CDR3aa: CASSSNRGRRYEQYF

j_gene: TRBJ2-7
v_gene: TRBV28
CDR3aa: CASSLNGGSRIEQYF

j_gene: TRBJ1-2
v_gene: TRBV10-1
CDR3aa: CASSGIGKGYTF

j_gene: TRBJ1-1
v_gene: TRBV6-1
CDR3aa: CASSEALSAVNTEAFF

j_gene: TRBJ1-3
v_gene: TRBV3-1/TRBV3-2
CDR3aa: CASSHWTVFGNTIYF

j_gene: TRBJ1-1
v_gene: TRBV29-1
CDR3aa: CSGNKQVGTEAFF

j_gene: TRBJ2-7
v_gene: TRBV30
CDR3aa: CAWSDLAGGPSYEQYF

j_gene: TRBJ2-7
v_gene: TRBV11-1
CDR3aa: CASSLAGAGTAYEQYF

j_gene: TRBJ1-5
v_gene: TRBV7-6
CDR3aa: CASSLRKGLNQPQHF

j_gene: TRBJ2-7
v_gene: TRBV18
CDR3aa: CASSPTKDTPYEQYF

j_gene: TRBJ2-7
v_gene: TRBV5-4
CDR3aa: CASSPRTDISYEQYF

j_gene: TRBJ2-7
v_gene: TRBV29-1
CDR3aa: CSVEIGTGAYEQYF

j_gene: TRBJ2-1
v_gene: TRBV6-6
CDR3aa: CASSLGLAGRYNEQFF

j_gene: TRBJ2-7
v_gene: TRBV3-1/TRBV3-2
CDR3aa: CASSPGSYEQYF

j_gene: TRBJ2-1
v_gene: TRBV28
CDR3aa: CASTLIDQGEQFF

j_gene: TRBJ2-1
v_gene: TRBV27
CDR3aa: CASSPYLADVYNEQFF

j_gene: TRBJ1-1
v_gene: TRBV5-1
CDR3aa: CASSLNRGNTEAFF

j_gene: TRBJ2-1
v_gene: TRBV5-1
CDR3aa: CASSPGLAGGRRAYNEQFF

j_gene: TRBJ1-5
v_gene: TRBV12-5
CDR3aa: CASGLVLTGLDQPQHF

j_gene: TRBJ2-7
v_gene: TRBV30
CDR3aa: CAWTGGLSGVDYEQYF

j_gene: TRBJ2-7
v_gene: TRBV5-1
CDR3aa: CASSLGQETYEQYF

j_gene: TRBJ1-1
v_gene: TRBV6-5
CDR3aa: CASRNRDRVGTEAFF

j_gene: TRBJ2-1
v_gene: TRBV11-3
CDR3aa: CASSRAGIGNNEQFF

j_gene: TRBJ1-2
v_gene: TRBV21-1
CDR3aa: CASLYGYTF

j_gene: TRBJ1-5
v_gene: TRBV7-9
CDR3aa: CASSAQGVRRNQPQHF

j_gene: TRBJ1-2
v_gene: TRBV7-9
CDR3aa: CASSSGTGGNGYTF

j_gene: TRBJ1-4
v_gene: TRBV4-1
CDR3aa: CASSHFWTASNEKLFF

j_gene: TRBJ2-1
v_gene: TRBV5-6
CDR3aa: CASSFGQLSYNEQFF

j_gene: TRBJ1-1
v_gene: TRBV7-2
CDR3aa: CASSPSGGVNTEAFF

j_gene: TRBJ2-5
v_gene: TRBV5-1
CDR3aa: CASSLAEGRETQYF

j_gene: TRBJ1-1
v_gene: TRBV9
CDR3aa: CASSEGDMGDTEAFF

j_gene: TRBJ1-6
v_gene: TRBV18
CDR3aa: CASSRDRSSSYNSPLHF

j_gene: TRBJ2-7
v_gene: TRBV6-2/TRBV6-3
CDR3aa: CASSYSATRGRGGEQYF

j_gene: TRBJ1-1
v_gene: TRBV27
CDR3aa: CASSRSPGGRNTEAFF

j_gene: TRBJ1-2
v_gene: TRBV9
CDR3aa: CASSTRQGPPYGYTF

j_gene: TRBJ2-5
v_gene: TRBV7-9
CDR3aa: CASSQSREYQETQYF

j_gene: TRBJ2-7
v_gene: TRBV29-1
CDR3aa: CSVEDFGGEDYEQYF

j_gene: TRBJ1-1
v_gene: TRBV27
CDR3aa: CASSLWGGGEAFF

j_gene: TRBJ1-5
v_gene: TRBV30
CDR3aa: CAWSADTSNQPQHF

j_gene: TRBJ1-4
v_gene: TRBV5-1
CDR3aa: CASRAQGGEKLFF

j_gene: TRBJ2-2
v_gene: TRBV2
CDR3aa: CASSLLATNTGELFF

j_gene: TRBJ1-1
v_gene: TRBV28
CDR3aa: CASSPLGQGAITEAFF

j_gene: TRBJ2-5
v_gene: TRBV9
CDR3aa: CASSAGLAGKETQYF

j_gene: TRBJ1-1
v_gene: TRBV28
CDR3aa: CASSPPGTGAGSAPAFF